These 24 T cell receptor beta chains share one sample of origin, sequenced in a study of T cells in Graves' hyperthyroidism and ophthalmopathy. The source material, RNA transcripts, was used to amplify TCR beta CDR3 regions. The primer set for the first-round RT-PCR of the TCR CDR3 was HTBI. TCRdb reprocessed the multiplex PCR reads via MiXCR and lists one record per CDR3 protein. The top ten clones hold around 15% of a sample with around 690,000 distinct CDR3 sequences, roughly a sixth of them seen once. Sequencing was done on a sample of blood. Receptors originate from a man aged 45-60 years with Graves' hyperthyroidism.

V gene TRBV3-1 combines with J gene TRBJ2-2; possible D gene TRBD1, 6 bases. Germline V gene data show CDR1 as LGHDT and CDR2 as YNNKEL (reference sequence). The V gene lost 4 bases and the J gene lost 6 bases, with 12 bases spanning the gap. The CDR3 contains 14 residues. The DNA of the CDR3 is TGTGCCAGCAGCCTTACACAGGGCGCCGGGGAGCTGTTTTTT. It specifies CASSLTQGAGELFF. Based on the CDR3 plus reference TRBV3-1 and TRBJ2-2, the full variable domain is DTAVSQTPKYLVTQMGNDKSIKCEQNLGHDTMYWYKQDSKKFLKIMFSYNNKELIINETVPNRFSPKSPDKAHLNLHINSLELGDSAVYFCASSLTQGAGELFFGEGSRLTVL.

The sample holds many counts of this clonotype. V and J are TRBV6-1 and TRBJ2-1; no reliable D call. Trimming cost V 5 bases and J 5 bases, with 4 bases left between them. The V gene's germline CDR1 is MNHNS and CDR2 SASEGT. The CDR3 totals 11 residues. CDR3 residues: CASSRNNEQFF. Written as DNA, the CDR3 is TGTGCCAGCAGTAGGAACAATGAGCAGTTCTTC.

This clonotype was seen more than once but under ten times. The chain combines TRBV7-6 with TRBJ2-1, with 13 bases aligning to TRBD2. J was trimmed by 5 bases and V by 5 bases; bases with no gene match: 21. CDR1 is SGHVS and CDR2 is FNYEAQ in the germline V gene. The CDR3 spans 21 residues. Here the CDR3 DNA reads TGTGCCAGCAGCCACCCGGGGGGACTAGCGGGAACGATGGAGAGGCACAATGAGCAGTTCTTC. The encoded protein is CASSHPGGLAGTMERHNEQFF.

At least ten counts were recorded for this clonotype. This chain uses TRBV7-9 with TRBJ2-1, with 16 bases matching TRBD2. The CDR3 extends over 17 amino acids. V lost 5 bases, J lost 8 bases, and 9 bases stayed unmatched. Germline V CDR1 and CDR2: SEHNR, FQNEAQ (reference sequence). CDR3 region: CASSPTGTSGRADEQFF. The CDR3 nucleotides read TGTGCCAGCAGCCCGACCGGGACTAGCGGGAGGGCCGATGAGCAGTTCTTC.

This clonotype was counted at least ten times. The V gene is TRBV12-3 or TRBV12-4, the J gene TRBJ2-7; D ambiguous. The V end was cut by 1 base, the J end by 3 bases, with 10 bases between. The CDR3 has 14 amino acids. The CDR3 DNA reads TGTGCCAGCAGTTTAGGGTTTGCCGGCTACGAGCAGTACTTC. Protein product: CASSLGFAGYEQYF.

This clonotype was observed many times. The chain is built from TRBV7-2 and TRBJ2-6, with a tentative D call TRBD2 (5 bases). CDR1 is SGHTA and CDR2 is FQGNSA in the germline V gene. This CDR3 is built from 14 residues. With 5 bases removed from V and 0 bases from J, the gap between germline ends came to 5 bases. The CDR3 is CASSGSSGANVLTF. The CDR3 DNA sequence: TGTGCCAGCAGCGGGAGCTCTGGGGCCAACGTCCTGACTTTC.

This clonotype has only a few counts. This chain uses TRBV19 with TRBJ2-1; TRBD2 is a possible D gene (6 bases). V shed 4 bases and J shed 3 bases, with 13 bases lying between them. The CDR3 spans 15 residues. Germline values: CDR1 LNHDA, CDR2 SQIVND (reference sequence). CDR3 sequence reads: CASSTRLGDYNEQFF. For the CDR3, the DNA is TGTGCCAGTAGTACCCGACTAGGGGACTACAATGAGCAGTTCTTC.

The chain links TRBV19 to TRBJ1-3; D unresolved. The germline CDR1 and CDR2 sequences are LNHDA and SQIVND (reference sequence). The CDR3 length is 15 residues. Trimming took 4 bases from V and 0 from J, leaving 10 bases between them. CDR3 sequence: CASSSLRGSGNTIYF. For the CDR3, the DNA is TGTGCCAGTAGTAGTCTCCGGGGCTCTGGAAACACCATATATTTT.

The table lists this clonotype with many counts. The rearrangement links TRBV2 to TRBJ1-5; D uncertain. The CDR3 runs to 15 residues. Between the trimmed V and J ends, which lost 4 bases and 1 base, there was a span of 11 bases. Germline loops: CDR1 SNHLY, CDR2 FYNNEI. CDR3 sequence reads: CASSAVSSSNQPQHF. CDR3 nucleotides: TGTGCCAGCAGTGCAGTCAGTAGCAGCAATCAGCCCCAGCATTTT.

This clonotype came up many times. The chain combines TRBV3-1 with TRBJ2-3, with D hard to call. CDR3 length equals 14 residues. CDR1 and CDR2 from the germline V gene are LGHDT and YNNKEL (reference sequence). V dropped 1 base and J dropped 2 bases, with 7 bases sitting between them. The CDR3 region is CASSQVRFTDTQYF. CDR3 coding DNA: TGTGCCAGCAGCCAAGTGAGGTTCACAGATACGCAGTATTTT.

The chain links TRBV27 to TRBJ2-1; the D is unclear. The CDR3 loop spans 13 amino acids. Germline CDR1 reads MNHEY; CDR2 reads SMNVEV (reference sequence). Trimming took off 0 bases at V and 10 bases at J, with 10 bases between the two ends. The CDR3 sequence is CASSLSTALEQFF. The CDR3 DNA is TGTGCCAGCAGTTTATCGACGGCGCTCGAGCAGTTCTTC.

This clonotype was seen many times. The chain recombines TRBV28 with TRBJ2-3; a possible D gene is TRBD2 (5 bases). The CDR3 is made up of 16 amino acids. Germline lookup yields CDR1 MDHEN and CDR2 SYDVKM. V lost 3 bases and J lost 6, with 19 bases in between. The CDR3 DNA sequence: TGTGCCAGCAGTTTTTCAGCGGTTCCCGTTGAGGATACGCAGTATTTT. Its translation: CASSFSAVPVEDTQYF.

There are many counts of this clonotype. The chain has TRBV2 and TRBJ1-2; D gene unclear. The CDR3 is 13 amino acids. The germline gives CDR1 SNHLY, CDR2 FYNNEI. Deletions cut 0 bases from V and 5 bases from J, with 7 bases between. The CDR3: CASSEARRYGYTF. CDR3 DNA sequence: TGTGCCAGCAGTGAAGCGCGAAGGTATGGCTACACCTTC.

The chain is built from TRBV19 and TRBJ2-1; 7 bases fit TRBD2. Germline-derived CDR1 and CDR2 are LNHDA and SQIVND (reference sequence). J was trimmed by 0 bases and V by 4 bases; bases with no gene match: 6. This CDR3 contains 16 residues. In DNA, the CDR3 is TGTGCCAGTAGTAGCGCGGGAGCGAGCTCCTACAATGAGCAGTTCTTC. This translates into CASSSAGASSYNEQFF.

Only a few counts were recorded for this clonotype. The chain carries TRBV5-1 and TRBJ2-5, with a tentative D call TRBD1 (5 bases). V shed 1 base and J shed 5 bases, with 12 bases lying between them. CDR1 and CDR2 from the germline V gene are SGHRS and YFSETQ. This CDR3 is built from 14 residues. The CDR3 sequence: CASSLPDSGETQYF. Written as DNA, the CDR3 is TGCGCCAGCAGCTTGCCCGATTCAGGGGAGACCCAGTACTTC.

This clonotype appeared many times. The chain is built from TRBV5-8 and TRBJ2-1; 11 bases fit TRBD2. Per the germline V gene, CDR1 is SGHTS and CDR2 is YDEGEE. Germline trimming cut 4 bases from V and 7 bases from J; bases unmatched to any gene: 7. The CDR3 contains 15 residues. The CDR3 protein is CASSGRLAGMNEQFF. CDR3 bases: TGTGCCAGCAGCGGGAGACTAGCGGGAATGAATGAGCAGTTCTTC.

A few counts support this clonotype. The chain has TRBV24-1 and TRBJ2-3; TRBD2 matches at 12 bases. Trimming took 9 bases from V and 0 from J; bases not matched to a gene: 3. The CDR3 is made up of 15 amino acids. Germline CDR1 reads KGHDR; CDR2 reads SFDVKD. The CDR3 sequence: CATRTSGISTDTQYF. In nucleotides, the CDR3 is TGTGCCACCCGGACTAGCGGGATCAGCACAGATACGCAGTATTTT.

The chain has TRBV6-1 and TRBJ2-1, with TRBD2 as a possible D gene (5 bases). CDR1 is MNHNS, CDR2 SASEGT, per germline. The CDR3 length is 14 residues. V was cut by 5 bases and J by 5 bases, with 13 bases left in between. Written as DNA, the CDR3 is TGTGCCAGCAGTCCGGAGGATGTTAACAATGAGCAGTTCTTC. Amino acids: CASSPEDVNNEQFF.

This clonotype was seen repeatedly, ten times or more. The CDR3 here is CASTKSERGVNEQFF. The DNA of the CDR3 is TGTGCCAGCACTAAAAGCGAAAGGGGGGTCAATGAGCAGTTCTTC. The J gene is TRBJ2-1, the V gene TRBV12-3 or TRBV12-4, with D perhaps matching TRBD1 or TRBD2 (6 bases each). The CDR3 length is 15 residues. The V and J ends lost 7 bases and 6 bases respectively, with 19 bases between them.

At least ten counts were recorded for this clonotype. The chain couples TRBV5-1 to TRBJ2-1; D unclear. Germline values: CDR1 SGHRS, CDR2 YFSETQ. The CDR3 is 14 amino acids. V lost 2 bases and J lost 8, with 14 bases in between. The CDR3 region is CASSFLFHRDEQFF. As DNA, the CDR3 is TGCGCCAGCAGCTTCCTTTTTCATCGGGATGAGCAGTTCTTC.

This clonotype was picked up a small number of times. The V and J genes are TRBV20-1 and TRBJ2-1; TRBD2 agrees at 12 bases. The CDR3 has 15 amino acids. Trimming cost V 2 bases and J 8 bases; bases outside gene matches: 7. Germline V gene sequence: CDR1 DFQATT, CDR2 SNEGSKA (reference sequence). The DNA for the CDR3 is TGCAGTGCTAGACTAGCGGGAGGGCCGAACTATGAGCAGTTCTTC. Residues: CSARLAGGPNYEQFF.

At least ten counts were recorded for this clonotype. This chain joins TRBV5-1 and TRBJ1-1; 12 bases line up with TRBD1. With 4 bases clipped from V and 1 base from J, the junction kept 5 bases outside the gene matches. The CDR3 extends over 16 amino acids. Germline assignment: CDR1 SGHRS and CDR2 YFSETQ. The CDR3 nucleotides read TGCGCCAGCAGCGGTGGGACAGGGGGCGCGAACACTGAAGCTTTCTTT. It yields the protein CASSGGTGGANTEAFF.

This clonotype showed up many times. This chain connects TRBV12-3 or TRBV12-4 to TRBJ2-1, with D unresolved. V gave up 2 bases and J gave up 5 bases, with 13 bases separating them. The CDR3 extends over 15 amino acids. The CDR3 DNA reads TGTGCCAGCAGTTTATTTGGCGGCCTAAACAATGAGCAGTTCTTC. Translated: CASSLFGGLNNEQFF.

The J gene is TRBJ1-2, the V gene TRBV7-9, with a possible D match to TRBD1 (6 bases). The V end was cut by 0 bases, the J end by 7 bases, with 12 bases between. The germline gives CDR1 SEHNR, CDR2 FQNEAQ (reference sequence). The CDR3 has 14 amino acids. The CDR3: CASSLADSSCGYTF. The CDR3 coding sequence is TGTGCCAGCAGCTTAGCGGACAGCTCTTGTGGCTACACCTTC.